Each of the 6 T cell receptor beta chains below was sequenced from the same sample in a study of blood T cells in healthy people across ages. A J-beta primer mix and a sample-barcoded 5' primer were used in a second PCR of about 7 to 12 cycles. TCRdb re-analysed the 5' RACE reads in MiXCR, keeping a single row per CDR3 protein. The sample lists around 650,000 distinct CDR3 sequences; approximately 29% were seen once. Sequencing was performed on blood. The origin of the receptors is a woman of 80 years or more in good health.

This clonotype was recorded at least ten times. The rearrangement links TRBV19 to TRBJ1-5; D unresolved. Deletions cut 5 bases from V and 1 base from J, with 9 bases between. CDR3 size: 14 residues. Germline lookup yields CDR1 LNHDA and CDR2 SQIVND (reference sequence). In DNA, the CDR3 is TGTGCCAGTAGTGCACCGGAGAGCAATCAGCCCCAGCATTTT. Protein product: CASSAPESNQPQHF.

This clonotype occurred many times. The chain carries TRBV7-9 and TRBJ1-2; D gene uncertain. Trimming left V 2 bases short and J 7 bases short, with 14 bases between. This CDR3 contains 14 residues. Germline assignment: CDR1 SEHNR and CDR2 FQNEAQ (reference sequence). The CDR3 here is CASSLPGPAAGYTF. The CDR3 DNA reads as TGTGCCAGCAGCTTACCTGGACCGGCGGCTGGCTACACCTTC.

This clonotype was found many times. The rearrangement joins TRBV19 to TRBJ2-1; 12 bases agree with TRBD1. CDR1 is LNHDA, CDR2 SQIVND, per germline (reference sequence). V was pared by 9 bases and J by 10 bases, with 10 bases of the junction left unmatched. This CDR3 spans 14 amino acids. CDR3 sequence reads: CASHRDRGPGEQFF. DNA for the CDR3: TGTGCCAGCCACCGGGACAGGGGGCCGGGGGAGCAGTTCTTC. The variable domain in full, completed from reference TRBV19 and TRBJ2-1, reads DGGITQSPKYLFRKEGQNVTLSCEQNLNHDAMYWYRQDPGQGLRLIYYSQIVNDFQKGDIAEGYSVSREKKESFPLTVTSAQKNPTAFYLCASHRDRGPGEQFFGPGTRLTVL.

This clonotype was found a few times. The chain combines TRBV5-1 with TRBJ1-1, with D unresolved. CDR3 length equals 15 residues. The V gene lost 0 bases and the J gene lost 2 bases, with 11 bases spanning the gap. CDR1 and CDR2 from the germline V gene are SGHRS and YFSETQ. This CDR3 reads CASSLGGGVNTEAFF. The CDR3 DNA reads TGCGCCAGCAGCTTGGGGGGTGGAGTTAACACTGAAGCTTTCTTT.

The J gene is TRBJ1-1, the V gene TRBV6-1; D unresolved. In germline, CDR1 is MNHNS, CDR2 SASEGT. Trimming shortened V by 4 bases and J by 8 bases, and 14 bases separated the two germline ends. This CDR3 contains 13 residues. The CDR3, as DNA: TGTGCCAGCAGTGTCTGGGTCATCCCCGAAGCTTTCTTT. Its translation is CASSVWVIPEAFF.

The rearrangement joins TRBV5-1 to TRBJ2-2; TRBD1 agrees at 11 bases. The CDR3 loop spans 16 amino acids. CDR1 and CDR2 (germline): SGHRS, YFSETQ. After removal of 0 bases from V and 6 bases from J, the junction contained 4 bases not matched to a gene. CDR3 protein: CASSLGTGGAAGELFF. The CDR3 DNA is TGCGCCAGCAGCTTGGGGACAGGGGGCGCGGCCGGGGAGCTGTTTTTT.